This T cell receptor (beta chain) was recorded in a study of blood T cells in healthy people across ages. The study's findings and limits: The recorded TCR beta diversity per million T cells decreased in a roughly linear manner with age.

J lost 0 bases, V lost 6 bases, and 3 bases had no gene match. Germline CDR1 reads ENHRY; CDR2 reads SYGVKD. This CDR3 has 15 residues. Only a few counts were recorded for this clonotype. No antigen is known for it. A J-beta primer mix and a sample-barcoded 5' primer were used in a second PCR of roughly 7 to 12 cycles. TCRdb reprocessed the 5' RACE reads with MiXCR, giving one entry per CDR3 protein. The table lists about 640,000 distinct CDR3 sequences, roughly three fifths of them singletons. The J gene is TRBJ2-2, the V gene TRBV10-3, with 8 positions matching TRBD2. The sequencing input was blood. The receptor was isolated from a man in his sixties in good health. CDR3 loop: CAISQLAANTGELFF. The CDR3 region has the DNA TGTGCCATCAGCCAACTAGCGGCGAACACCGGGGAGCTGTTTTTT.